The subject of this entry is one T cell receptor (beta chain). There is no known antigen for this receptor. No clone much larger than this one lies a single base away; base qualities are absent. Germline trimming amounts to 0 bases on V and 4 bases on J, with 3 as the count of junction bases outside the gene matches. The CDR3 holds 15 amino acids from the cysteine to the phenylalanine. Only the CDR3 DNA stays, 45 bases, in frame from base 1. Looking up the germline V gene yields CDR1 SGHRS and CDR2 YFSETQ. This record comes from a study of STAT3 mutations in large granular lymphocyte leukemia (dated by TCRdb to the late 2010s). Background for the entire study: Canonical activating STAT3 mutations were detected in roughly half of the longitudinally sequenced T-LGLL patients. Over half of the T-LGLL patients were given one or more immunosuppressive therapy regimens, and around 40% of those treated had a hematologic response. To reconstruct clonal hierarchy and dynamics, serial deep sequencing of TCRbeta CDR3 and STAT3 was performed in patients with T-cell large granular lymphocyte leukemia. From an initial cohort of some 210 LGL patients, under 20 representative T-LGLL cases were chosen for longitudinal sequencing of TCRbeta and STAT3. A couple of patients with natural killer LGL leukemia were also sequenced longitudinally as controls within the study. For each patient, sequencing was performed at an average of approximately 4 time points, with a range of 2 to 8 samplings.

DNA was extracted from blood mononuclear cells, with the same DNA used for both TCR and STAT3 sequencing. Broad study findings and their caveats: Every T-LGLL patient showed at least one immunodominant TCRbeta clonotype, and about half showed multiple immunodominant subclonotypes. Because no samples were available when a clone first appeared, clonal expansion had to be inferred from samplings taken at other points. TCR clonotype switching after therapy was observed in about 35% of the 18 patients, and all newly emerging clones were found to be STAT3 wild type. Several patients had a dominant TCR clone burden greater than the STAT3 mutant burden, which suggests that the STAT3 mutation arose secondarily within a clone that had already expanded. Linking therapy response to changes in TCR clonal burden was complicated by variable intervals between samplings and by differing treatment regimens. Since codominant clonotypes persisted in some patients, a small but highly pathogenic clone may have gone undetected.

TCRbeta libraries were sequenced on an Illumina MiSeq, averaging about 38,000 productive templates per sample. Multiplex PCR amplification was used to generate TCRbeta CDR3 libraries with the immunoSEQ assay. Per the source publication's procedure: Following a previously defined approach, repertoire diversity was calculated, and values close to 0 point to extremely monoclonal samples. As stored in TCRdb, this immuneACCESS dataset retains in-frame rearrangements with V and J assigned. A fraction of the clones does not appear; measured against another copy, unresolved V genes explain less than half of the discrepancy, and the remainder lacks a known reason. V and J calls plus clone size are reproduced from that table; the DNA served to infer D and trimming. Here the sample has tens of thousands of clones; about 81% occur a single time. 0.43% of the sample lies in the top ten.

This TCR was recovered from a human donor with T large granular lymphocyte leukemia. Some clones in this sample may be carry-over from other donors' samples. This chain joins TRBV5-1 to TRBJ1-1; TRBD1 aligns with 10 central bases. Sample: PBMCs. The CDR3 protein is CASSLVGQGGTEAFF. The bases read TGCGCCAGCAGCTTGGTTGGACAGGGGGGCACTGAAGCTTTCTTT.